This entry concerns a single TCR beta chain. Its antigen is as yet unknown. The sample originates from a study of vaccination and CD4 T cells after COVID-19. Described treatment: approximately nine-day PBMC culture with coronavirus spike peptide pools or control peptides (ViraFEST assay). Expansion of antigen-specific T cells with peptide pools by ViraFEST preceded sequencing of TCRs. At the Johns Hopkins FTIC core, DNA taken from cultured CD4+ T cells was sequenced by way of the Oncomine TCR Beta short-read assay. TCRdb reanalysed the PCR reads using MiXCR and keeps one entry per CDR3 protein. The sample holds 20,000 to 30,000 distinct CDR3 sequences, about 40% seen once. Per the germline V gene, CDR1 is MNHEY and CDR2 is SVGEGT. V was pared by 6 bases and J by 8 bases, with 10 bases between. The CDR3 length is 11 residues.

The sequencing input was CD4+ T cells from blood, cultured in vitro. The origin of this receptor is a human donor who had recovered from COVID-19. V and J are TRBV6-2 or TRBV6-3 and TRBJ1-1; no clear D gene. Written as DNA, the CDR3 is TGTGCCAGCAGCCGAGGACTGGAAGCTTTCTTT. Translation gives CASSRGLEAFF.